A single TCR beta chain is shown here with its context. The sample comes from a study of blood T cells in healthy people across ages. With a J-beta primer mix and a sample-barcoded 5' primer, a second PCR ran about 6 to 11 cycles. TCRdb reprocessed the 5' RACE reads via MiXCR and lists one record per CDR3 protein. The data show 1,800,000 or so distinct CDR3 sequences, about two fifths seen once. This CDR3 has 15 amino acids. CDR1 is DFQATT and CDR2 is SNEGSKA in the germline V gene (reference sequence). V lost 5 bases and J lost 1; bases outside the gene matches: 5. V usage is TRBV20-1 and J usage is TRBJ2-1; 10 bases are shared with TRBD2. Material for sequencing was blood. The sequence derives from a human donor in good health. CDR3 residues: CSAGVLAGSYNEQFF. For the CDR3, the DNA is TGCAGTGCTGGGGTACTAGCGGGGTCCTACAATGAGCAGTTCTTC.